The clone carrying this T cell receptor (beta chain) has more than one count but fewer than ten. Its antigen is not known. Excluded were patients with other autoimmune diseases, uncontrolled infections, pregnancy or lactation. This entry comes from a study of Graves' ophthalmopathy and Graves' hyperthyroidism. General study points: Clonotypes were expanded in thyroid at above 0.001 frequency, and most also appeared in blood. Researchers report that a 13-signature model separated ophthalmopathy from stable hyperthyroidism, posting about 88% sensitivity and roughly 80% specificity. Both an approximately 69% sensitivity and an approximately 74% specificity characterized the model's predictions of ophthalmopathy progression.

As the template, RNA transcripts were used to amplify TCR beta CDR3 regions. Amplification began with first-round RT-PCR using HTBI primers, then second-round multiplex PCR was performed. TCRdb re-called the multiplex PCR reads with MiXCR, one entry per CDR3 protein. The profile shows 200,000 to 250,000 distinct CDR3 sequences, 45% of them singletons. V lost 5 bases, J lost 3 bases, and 14 bases lay in between. The germline gives CDR1 SGHDT, CDR2 YYEEEE. This CDR3 contains 14 residues. The rearrangement joins TRBV5-6 to TRBJ1-2, with D unresolved. Sequencing was carried out using peripheral blood. This clonotype originated in an adult man with Graves' ophthalmopathy. CDR3 sequence reads: CASRWIWLDYGYTF. CDR3 bases: TGTGCCAGCAGATGGATCTGGCTGGACTATGGCTACACCTTC.